This paragraph covers one T cell receptor beta chain sequence. This sample was taken from a study of blood T cell repertoires in COVID-19. Produced via immunoSEQ multiplex PCR; TCRdb's table is partial and in-frame only. The data show about 240,000 clones, roughly 90% seen once. V was trimmed by 6 bases and J by 8 bases, leaving 19 bases between them. Germline loops: CDR1 SQVTM, CDR2 ANQGSEA. The CDR3 consists of 13 residues. J is TRBJ1-2 and V is TRBV29-1, with a possible D match to TRBD1 (5 bases). Sequenced input: peripheral blood. This clonotype was sampled from a man aged 55 to 70 who had recovered from COVID-19. CDR3 amino acids: CSVFREGLRGYTF. The DNA of the CDR3 is TGCAGCGTCTTTAGGGAGGGACTACGGGGCTACACCTTC.